This entry describes one TCR beta chain. Its antigen is not yet known. Base qualities are not provided; no much larger clone lies one nucleotide away. V and J lose 5 bases and 8 bases, and a span of 15 bases separates them. CDR1 and CDR2 (LNHDA, SQIVND) derive from the germline V gene (reference sequence). The CDR3 spans 13 residues, from the cysteine through the phenylalanine. CDR3 DNA is the only sequence kept; it has 39 bases, read in frame from the first base. The data originate from a study of cytomegalovirus exposure and HLA in healthy donors (dated by TCRdb to about 2017). At the level of the whole study: In an earlier analysis of roughly 500 of the donors, 276 Gb of sequence data and 90 million to 120 million unique TCR beta sequences from 180 million or so T cells were reported. An early release covering just under 650 HLA-typed donors comprised about 300 gigabases of sequencing data and 65 million to 100 million unique TCR sequences. Of the approximately 400 genotyped donors, around 81% fell in the genetic ancestry cluster associated with self-reported Caucasian donors. The study aimed to test whether signatures of past pathogen exposure could be identified by cataloging public T cell receptors. Using immunosequencing, the study profiled T cell repertoires from 666 subjects and related those repertoires to cytomegalovirus serostatus. In addition to the first cohort of around 670 subjects, a separate validation cohort of under 150 different subjects was used. To predict cytomegalovirus infection status, the study brought together high-throughput TCR immunosequencing, statistical association of individual TCRs with disease status, and machine learning. A later analysis re-examined previously published TCR beta repertoires from 500 to 700 donors and added high-resolution HLA genotyping to investigate patterns of TCR occurrence. Rather than using new phenotypic data, the later analysis identified candidate immune exposures from TCR beta sequences and from how often those sequences occurred across donors. In an earlier analysis of 500 to 650 of the donors, high-throughput TCR beta sequencing was used to judge whether each TCR beta V gene segment behaved as functional or pseudogenic. Donor age, sex, ethnicity and CMV serostatus were collected together with the repertoire data. A later genetic analysis took genome-wide SNP genotypes for about 65% of the roughly 670 donors and used that subset as a discovery cohort. All discovery cohort repertoires had been generated using a single sequencing platform. Class I and class II HLA loci were covered by the typing at four-digit resolution. Typing coverage varied by locus: 629-630 donors for A, B, C, DRB1 and DQB1; approximately 500 for DQA1; around 570 for DPA1; roughly 470 for DPB1. Four to six DR-DQ haplotypes were handled as single units for association and clustering, since linkage in the cohort was strong. On average, roughly 250,000 unique TCR beta nucleotide sequences were sequenced per donor among 350 to 400 genotyped donors of the cohort, with roughly a sixth of those sequences being non-productive.

In total, 600 or so healthy bone marrow donors made up the cohort. Cohort members were all nominally healthy when sampled, although unrecorded immune exposures were likely present. The donor tested CMV seropositive and was one of the 289 seropositive cohort members. Each donor provided a peripheral blood sample, and peripheral blood mononuclear cells were used for TCR beta sequencing. The Qiagen DNeasy Blood Extraction Kit was used to extract genomic DNA from the blood cell samples. The library relied on the immunoSEQ multiplex PCR assay. For the multiplex PCR, a mixture combining 60 forward primers for TCR Vbeta segments and 13 reverse primers for TCR Jbeta segments was used. Amplification of the CDR3 region of rearranged TCR beta genes was performed with a multiplex PCR assay on genomic DNA. On the Illumina HiSeq System, the amplified TCR beta libraries were sequenced as 87-base-pair reads. The authors processed their data as follows. Across the roughly 700 repertoires, a later analysis counted 60 million to 90 million unique TCR beta chains, 9 million to 14 million of which were shared by at least two donors. Raw reads were error-corrected and collapsed into unique sequences by a nearest-neighbor algorithm in which closely related sequences were merged to remove PCR and sequencing errors. V, D and J gene segments were assigned by aligning CDR3 sequences to IMGT reference sequences. For a sequence to be retained, at least a six-nucleotide match to both a V gene segment and a J gene segment was required. Rearrangements were classified as productive when the CDR3 lacked stop codons and remained in frame with V and J, and all other rearrangements were classified as non-productive. CDR3 was defined according to IMGT convention as the region running from the second conserved V-encoded cysteine to the conserved J-encoded phenylalanine. Sequences without an unambiguous match to a single V gene segment were excluded from the earlier analysis of about 640 of the donors. In an earlier analysis of 587 of the donors, a V segment was called functional when productive rearrangements were above 56.7%, and segregating when the standard deviation between donors exceeded 5%. A statistical classification framework was developed to diagnose cytomegalovirus status using the catalog of TCR beta chain sequences. In a later analysis, TCR nucleotide sequences were compared against IMGT/GENE-DB human TR gene sequences so that V and J genes could be assigned. In a later analysis, CDR3 sequences and most-parsimonious VDJ recombination scenarios were assigned using the TCRdist pipeline. In a later analysis, each TCR beta chain was defined by its CDR3 amino acid sequence together with its V-gene family, and reads lacking a unique V-gene family were excluded. To address suspected cross-contamination and a sequencing artifact, a later analysis removed 592 highly shared, low-generation-probability nucleotide sequences. In a later analysis, a clonal expansion index was calculated for each public chain from normalized within-repertoire ranks of inferred template counts. In a later analysis, generation probabilities were computed using a VDJ recombination model fitted to out-of-frame rearrangements, and the results were checked against IGoR. In a later analysis, TCR-TCR, TCR-HLA and TCR-CMV co-occurrence was scored with hypergeometric tests, and a repertoire-size bias correction was applied to TCR pairs. False discovery rates were estimated in a later analysis by permuting HLA or CMV assignments 20 times. In a later analysis, co-occurring TCRs were grouped with DBSCAN, and TCRdist sequence similarity was added when clustering was performed within HLA-allele-positive subsets. For co-occurrence clustering, repertoires with fewer than 30,000 or more than 120,000 public chains were excluded, along with 4 to 6 repertoires with anomalous nucleotide sharing. What TCRdb holds here is the immuneACCESS table cut down to in-frame rearrangements. Part of the clones is not present; checked against another copy, under half of the missing clones reflect an unresolved V gene, and the others are unexplained. The V and J calls and the clone size are those of that table, but D and trimming were determined from the DNA. This sample is represented by over 130,000 clones; 70% to 85% of them were singletons. In total, the top ten clones hold about 1.5% of the sample.

Summary of the overall study and its limitations: Because HLA typing was unavailable for some donors at each locus, only the typed subset was used in association tests. Compared with the approximately 710-donor mean, donors in an Asian-associated ancestry cluster had fewer N-insertions in productive TCRs, according to a later genetic analysis. When HLA alleles, especially DR and DQ, strongly co-occurred, TCR associations were difficult to assign to individual alleles. Around 16 rarely observed V segments, including chromosome 9 orphons, were excluded from the earlier analysis of approximately 500 of the donors because counts were too low. The 87-base-pair reads could not distinguish some IMGT-functional V segments, including TRBV6-2 and TRBV6-3, so those segments were excluded. Cytomegalovirus status was reported to be diagnosed by the classifier with high specificity and sensitivity in both the original and validation cohorts. A later genetic analysis associated a missense DCLRE1C variant with V-gene and J-gene trimming of TCR beta chains, and an independent cohort replicated the association. In a later analysis, TCR association rates were found to vary across HLA loci, with the most associated TCRs seen for DRB1 alleles and the fewest for HLA-C alleles. A further reported finding was that TCR beta sequences accurately predicted the HLA-A and HLA-B alleles for most subjects in the first cohort. In a later analysis, HLA-associated TCR beta chains showed more clonal expansion and lower generation probabilities than non-associated chains that were equally common. Broadly in line with IMGT annotations, most TCR beta V segments showed up in productive rearrangements about 90% or about 30% of the time in an earlier analysis of a few hundred of the donors. Linkage disequilibrium might explain the correlated functional status among segregating V segments, but an unknown experimental factor could not be excluded. The study gave a list of under 200 TCR beta chains associated with cytomegalovirus. In vitro tests confirmed that a few of the cytomegalovirus-associated TCR beta chains recognize cytomegalovirus antigens. A later analysis reported that several top co-occurrence clusters appeared linked to parvovirus B19, influenza, CMV and Epstein-Barr virus. Specific HLA alleles were associated with 15,000 to 20,000 TCR beta sequences at a false discovery rate of 0.05 in a later analysis. For the cohort, immune exposure information was limited to CMV serostatus. Across donors, most TCR sequences were observed very rarely, whereas some public TCRs were present in many individuals. In a later analysis, most CMV-associated TCR beta chains were found to appear HLA-restricted, with HLA associations seemingly driven largely by CMV exposure. According to the authors, the approach could potentially be generalized to other disease states and immunological phenotypes. Sequencing depth was assumed to be roughly uniform across donors in the presence/absence analyses, though that assumption may not hold. This cohort had only TCR beta chains sequenced, and the lack of alpha or paired-chain data limited which features could be detected. A group of highly shared sequence variants was considered likely to be a technical artifact of the sequencing pipeline.

The rearrangement combines TRBV19 with TRBJ1-2, and perhaps TRBD1 as D gene, on 5 matching bases. This TCR was sampled from a man aged 25-45 years in good health and CMV-seropositive. Material for sequencing was PBMCs. The DNA sequence is as follows: TGTGCCAGTAGTTATGGGGCCCGGGAGGGCTACACCTTC. Translated, this gives CASSYGAREGYTF.